These 4 T cell receptor beta chains were sequenced from one sample in a study of control samples from healthy donors and cancer patients. This table comes from immunoSEQ multiplex PCR, and its TCRdb copy is limited to in-frame clones, with some not included. The sample gives 70,000 to 90,000 clones, 94% of which show up once; 6.2% is in the top ten. The sequencing sample was made of blood. All receptors come from a middle-aged woman in good health.

This clone is a singleton in its sample. The gene calls are TRBV24-1 and TRBJ2-5; TRBD2 aligns across 8 bases. V trimming: 5 bases; J trimming: 5 bases; junction bases outside the gene matches: 3. Germline CDR1 and CDR2: KGHDR and SFDVKD. This CDR3 spans 13 amino acids. Here the CDR3 reads CATSAPGGETQYF. In DNA, the CDR3 is TGTGCCACCAGTGCCCCGGGGGGGGAGACCCAGTACTTC.

V gene TRBV6-2 or TRBV6-3 combines with J gene TRBJ2-7; 9 bases map to TRBD1. Germline CDR1 MNHEY, CDR2 SVGEGT. The CDR3 extends over 16 amino acids. Unmatched junction bases numbered 6, after V lost 2 bases and J lost 1 base. CDR3: CASSYLTGTGSYEQYF. DNA of the CDR3: TGTGCCAGCAGTTACCTTACTGGGACAGGGTCCTACGAGCAGTACTTC.

This chain links TRBV7-9 with TRBJ1-6; D gene unclear. The V and J ends lost 5 bases and 11 bases respectively, with 10 bases between them. CDR3 length: 12 amino acids. Germline assignment: CDR1 SEHNR and CDR2 FQNEAQ (reference sequence). DNA for the CDR3: TGTGCCAGCAGCCCGGTGCGGGCACCCCTCCACTTT. As protein: CASSPVRAPLHF.

The CDR3 loop is CSVAGRTPYSTDTQYF. CDR3 nucleotides: TGCAGCGTAGCTGGGCGCACCCCCTATAGCACAGATACGCAGTATTTT. V usage is TRBV29-1 and J usage is TRBJ2-3; D is unclear. Looked up from germline, CDR1 is SQVTM and CDR2 is ANQGSEA. V was shortened by 6 bases and J by 0 bases, with 19 bases between the two germline ends. This CDR3 is 16 amino acids long.